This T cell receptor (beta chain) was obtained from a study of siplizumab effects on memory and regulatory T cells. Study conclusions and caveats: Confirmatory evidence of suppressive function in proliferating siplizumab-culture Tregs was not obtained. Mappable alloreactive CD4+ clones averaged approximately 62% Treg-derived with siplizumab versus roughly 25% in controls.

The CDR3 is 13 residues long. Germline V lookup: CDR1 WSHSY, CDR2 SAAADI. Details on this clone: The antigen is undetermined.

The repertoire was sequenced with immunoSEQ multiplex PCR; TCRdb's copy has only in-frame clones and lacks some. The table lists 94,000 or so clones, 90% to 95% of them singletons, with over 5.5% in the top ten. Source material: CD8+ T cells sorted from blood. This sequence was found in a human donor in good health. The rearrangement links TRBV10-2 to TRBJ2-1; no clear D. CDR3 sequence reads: CASTIGIFHEQFF. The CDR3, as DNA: TGCGCATCGACCATAGGGATTTTCCATGAGCAGTTCTTC.